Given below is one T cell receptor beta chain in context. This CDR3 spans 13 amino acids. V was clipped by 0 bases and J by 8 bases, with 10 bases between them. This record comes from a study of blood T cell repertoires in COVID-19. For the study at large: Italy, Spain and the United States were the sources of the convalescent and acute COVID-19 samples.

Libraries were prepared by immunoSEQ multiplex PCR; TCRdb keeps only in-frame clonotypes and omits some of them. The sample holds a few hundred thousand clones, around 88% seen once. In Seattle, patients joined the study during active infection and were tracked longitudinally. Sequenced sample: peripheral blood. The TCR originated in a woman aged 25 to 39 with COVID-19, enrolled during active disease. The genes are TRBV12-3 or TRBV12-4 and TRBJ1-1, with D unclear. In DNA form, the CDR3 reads TGTGCCAGCAGTTTAGCGCTGAGCTACGAAGCTTTCTTT. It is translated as CASSLALSYEAFF.